This paragraph covers one T cell receptor (beta chain) sequence. This specimen belongs to a study of blood T cell repertoires in COVID-19. At the level of the study: Sources were T cells, B-cell-depleted T cells, or PBMCs; the material itself was cDNA or gDNA.

The assay was immunoSEQ multiplex PCR, and TCRdb's table has in-frame clones only and misses some. Of 60,000 to 90,000 clones listed, more than 75% are singletons. Trimming removed 4 bases from V and 4 bases from J; junction bases left unmatched: 7. CDR1 and CDR2 from the germline V gene are SGHNT and YYREEE (reference sequence). This CDR3 spans 15 amino acids. Followed over time, Seattle patients had been enrolled while infection was active. This TCR was recovered from a man between 60 and 75 years old with COVID-19, enrolled during active disease. This chain links TRBV5-4 with TRBJ1-3, with 8 bases that match TRBD1. The sample comprised peripheral blood. CDR3 region: CASSPGQGPGNTIYF. The CDR3 nucleotides are TGTGCCAGCAGCCCCGGACAGGGTCCGGGAAACACCATATATTTT.